This T cell receptor (beta chain) was captured in a study of regulatory T cells in long-lasting Graves disease. The time point: newly diagnosed GD, antithyroid drugs for less than 3 months. From RNA extracted from PBMCs, the TCR library was made. CDR3-region Arm-PCR and iRepertoire HTBI primers produced the TCR beta libraries. Using its own MiXCR run on the multiplex PCR reads, TCRdb lists one record per CDR3 protein. Among 400,000 to 500,000 distinct CDR3 sequences listed, about 15% were seen once. CDR3 length: 12 amino acids. With 3 bases removed from V and 5 bases from J, the gap between germline ends came to 7 bases. Germline V gives CDR1 MDHEN, CDR2 SYDVKM. This clonotype was picked up many times. These same records also appear under a second study, on T cells in Graves' hyperthyroidism and ophthalmopathy. In that study: Calling Graves' hyperthyroidism stable meant ophthalmopathy did not progress within 18 months. When the TCR CDR3 underwent first-round RT-PCR, the HTBI primer set was used.

Specimen: peripheral blood mononuclear cells (PBMCs), collected at new diagnosis, from a patient treated with antithyroid drugs. V is TRBV28 and J is TRBJ2-5; no firm D call. This receptor was obtained from a woman aged 45-60 years with Graves disease. CDR3 loop: CASSLIRETQYF. CDR3 DNA sequence: TGTGCCAGCAGTTTGATTCGGGAGACCCAGTACTTC. Full variable domain (missing parts from reference TRBV28 and TRBJ2-5): DVKVTQSSRYLVKRTGEKVFLECVQDMDHENMFWYRQDPGLGLRLIYFSYDVKMKEKGDIPEGYSVSREKKERFSLILESASTNQTSMYLCASSLIRETQYFGPGTRLLVL.